The T cell receptor (beta chain) described here comes from a study of read filtering for tumor transcriptome and immune sequencing. As for the study in general: By R-ISS, stages I, II and III held 8, 16 and 7 patients.

Every patient had bone marrow sampled while the disease was active. The CDR3 is 13 amino acids. With 2 bases clipped from V and 6 bases from J, the junction kept 3 bases outside the gene matches. Germline CDR1 SQVTM, CDR2 ANQGSEA. At least ten counts were recorded for this clonotype. From roughly 0.4 ug of RNA, a library with molecular barcoded alpha/delta and beta/gamma adaptors was made. TCRdb itself ran the reads through MiXCR, one entry per CDR3 protein. The profile shows approximately 65,000 distinct CDR3 sequences, approximately 13% of them singletons. Material: a population of CD138-negative cells sorted from bone marrow. The J gene is TRBJ2-7, the V gene TRBV29-1; 11 bases line up with TRBD1. This receptor was identified in a donor at least 40 years old with multiple myeloma. The CDR3 region is CSVERTGGREQYF. The CDR3 coding sequence is TGCAGCGTTGAAAGGACAGGGGGCCGCGAGCAGTACTTC.